The present T cell receptor (beta chain) was sequenced within a study of cytomegalovirus exposure and HLA in healthy donors (dated 2017 in TCRdb). About the study as a whole: According to an earlier analysis of 587 of the donors, about 179 million T cells yielded 90 million to 130 million unique TCR beta sequences and around 280 Gb of sequence data. Genome-wide SNP genotypes for about three fifths of the 666 donors were used in a later genetic analysis, which treated that subset as a discovery cohort. The study used immunosequencing to profile the T cell repertoires of approximately 650 subjects and linked those repertoires to cytomegalovirus serostatus. Among the roughly 400 genotyped donors, around 81% belonged to the genetic ancestry cluster associated with self-reported Caucasian donors. High-throughput TCR immunosequencing, statistical association of individual TCRs with disease status, and machine learning were combined to predict cytomegalovirus infection status. The study was designed to test whether signatures of past pathogen exposure could be identified by cataloging public T cell receptors. Across about 380 genotyped donors of the cohort, an average of about 240,000 unique TCR beta nucleotide sequences per donor were sequenced, and roughly a sixth of those sequences were non-productive. Roughly 5 DR-DQ haplotypes were handled as single units for association and clustering, since linkage in the cohort was strong. Alongside the repertoire data, information on donor age, sex, ethnicity and CMV serostatus was compiled. An earlier analysis of 500 to 650 of the donors applied high-throughput TCR beta sequencing to assess whether each TCR beta V gene segment acted as functional or pseudogenic. The number of donors typed differed by locus, with roughly 629-640 for A, B, C, DRB1 and DQB1, 522 for DQA1, approximately 580 for DPA1, and under 490 for DPB1. Every repertoire in the discovery cohort had been generated on one and the same sequencing platform. In addition to the first cohort of 500 to 850 subjects, a separate validation cohort of approximately 130 different subjects was used. HLA typing covered class I and class II loci at four-digit resolution. In a later analysis, previously published TCR beta repertoires from 550 to 700 donors were re-analyzed and high-resolution HLA genotyping was added so that TCR occurrence patterns could be studied. Rather than drawing on any new phenotypic data, the later analysis identified candidate immune exposures from TCR beta sequences and the way those sequences occurred across donors. An early release that covered some 640 HLA-typed donors contained approximately 300 gigabases of sequencing data and tens of millions of unique TCR sequences. Study-wide findings and limitations: Several of the top co-occurrence clusters appeared to be linked to parvovirus B19, influenza, CMV and Epstein-Barr virus, according to a later analysis. A later genetic analysis associated a missense DCLRE1C variant with V-gene and J-gene trimming of TCR beta chains, and an independent cohort replicated the association. According to a later genetic analysis, donors in an Asian-associated ancestry cluster had fewer N-insertions in productive TCRs than the roughly 670-donor mean. Most TCR sequences were seen in very few donors, while some public TCRs were found in many individuals. At a false discovery rate of 0.05, a later analysis linked around 17,000 TCR beta sequences to specific HLA alleles. Because some donors lacked HLA typing at each locus, the association tests relied only on the typed subset. Presence/absence analyses assumed roughly uniform sequencing depth across donors, an assumption that may not hold. Because counts were too low, 15 or so rarely observed V segments, including chromosome 9 orphons, were excluded from the earlier analysis of fewer than 650 of the donors. In both the original and validation cohorts, the classifier was reported to diagnose cytomegalovirus status with high specificity and sensitivity. The study listed over 150 TCR beta chains as associated with cytomegalovirus. A few of the identified cytomegalovirus-associated TCR beta chains were confirmed in vitro to be specific for cytomegalovirus antigens. The only immune exposure information available for the cohort was CMV serostatus. A further reported finding was that TCR beta sequences accurately predicted the HLA-A and HLA-B alleles for most subjects in the first cohort. A cluster of highly shared sequence variants was judged likely to be a technical artifact of the sequencing pipeline. Correlated functional status among segregating V segments might be attributable to linkage disequilibrium, but an unknown experimental factor could not be ruled out. Compared with equally common non-associated chains, HLA-associated TCR beta chains in a later analysis were more clonally expanded and had lower generation probabilities. It was suggested by the authors that the approach could potentially be generalized to other disease states and immunological phenotypes. In an earlier analysis of 587 of the donors, most TCR beta V segments appeared in productive rearrangements about 87% or about 30% of the time, broadly matching IMGT annotations. According to a later analysis, TCR association rates differed among HLA loci, with DRB1 alleles showing the most associated TCRs and HLA-C alleles showing the fewest. Most CMV-associated TCR beta chains appeared to be HLA-restricted in a later analysis, and the HLA associations seemed to be driven largely by CMV exposure. The 87-base-pair reads could not distinguish some IMGT-functional V segments, including TRBV6-2 and TRBV6-3, so those segments were excluded. The cohort was sequenced for TCR beta chains only, and without alpha or paired-chain data the features that could be detected were limited. When HLA alleles, especially DR and DQ, strongly co-occurred, attributing TCR associations to individual alleles was difficult.

CDR3 length: 14 amino acids, cysteine to phenylalanine. The read is trimmed to its CDR3 DNA, 42 bases read in frame from base 1. Cut back by 0 bases and 4 bases, the V and J ends lie 9 bases apart. The germline V gene supplies CDR1 LGHNA and CDR2 YSLEER. For this clone: This clone's antigen is unknown. Within one base of it there is no much larger clone, and no base qualities were kept.

The cohort comprised hundreds of healthy bone marrow donors. All cohort members were sampled while nominally healthy, although unrecorded immune exposures were likely present. The donor tested CMV seropositive, placing the donor among the approximately 290 seropositive members of the cohort. Every donor gave a peripheral blood sample, and the peripheral blood mononuclear cells from that sample were used for TCR beta sequencing. The Qiagen DNeasy Blood Extraction Kit was used to extract genomic DNA from the blood cell samples. Libraries were built with the immunoSEQ multiplex PCR assay. The multiplex PCR relied on a mix of 60 forward primers for TCR Vbeta segments and 13 reverse primers for TCR Jbeta segments. Amplification of the CDR3 region of rearranged TCR beta genes was performed with a multiplex PCR assay on genomic DNA. On the Illumina HiSeq System, the amplified TCR beta libraries were sequenced as 87-base-pair reads. In the authors' own workflow: A later analysis counted about 76 million unique TCR beta chains across the 550 to 700 repertoires, and some 12 million of these chains were shared by at least two donors. A nearest-neighbor algorithm error-corrected the raw reads and collapsed the reads into unique sequences, merging closely related sequences to remove PCR and sequencing errors. Alignment of CDR3 sequences to IMGT reference sequences was used to assign V, D and J gene segments. For a sequence to be retained, a match of at least six nucleotides to both a V gene segment and a J gene segment was required. Rearrangements were classified as productive when the CDR3 lacked stop codons and remained in frame with V and J, and all other rearrangements were classified as non-productive. Following IMGT convention, CDR3 was defined as the stretch from the second conserved V-encoded cysteine to the conserved J-encoded phenylalanine. Sequences without an unambiguous match to a single V gene segment were excluded from the earlier analysis of several hundred of the donors. An earlier analysis of several hundred of the donors called V segments functional above 56.7% productive rearrangements and segregating when the between-donor standard deviation exceeded 5%. To diagnose cytomegalovirus status from the catalog of TCR beta chain sequences, a statistical classification framework was built. A later analysis assigned V and J genes by comparing TCR nucleotide sequences with IMGT/GENE-DB human TR gene sequences. In a later analysis, CDR3 sequences and most-parsimonious VDJ recombination scenarios were assigned using the TCRdist pipeline. In a later analysis, every TCR beta chain was defined by the combination of its CDR3 amino acid sequence and its V-gene family, and reads without a unique V-gene family were dropped. To address suspected cross-contamination and a sequencing artifact, a later analysis removed several hundred highly shared, low-generation-probability nucleotide sequences. In a later analysis, a clonal expansion index was calculated for each public chain from normalized within-repertoire ranks of inferred template counts. Generation probabilities in a later analysis came from a VDJ recombination model fitted to out-of-frame rearrangements, and those results were checked against IGoR. Hypergeometric tests were used in a later analysis to score TCR-TCR, TCR-HLA and TCR-CMV co-occurrence, with a repertoire-size bias correction applied to the TCR pairs. False discovery rates were estimated in a later analysis by permuting HLA or CMV assignments 20 times. In a later analysis, co-occurring TCRs were grouped using DBSCAN, and TCRdist sequence similarity was added for clustering within HLA-allele-positive subsets. Co-occurrence clustering excluded repertoires with fewer than 30,000 or more than 120,000 public chains, plus five with anomalous nucleotide sharing. TCRdb provides this immuneACCESS table in a form limited to in-frame rearrangements. Some clones are lacking; in checked studies, under half of them reflect an unresolved V gene, and why the rest are absent is not known. V, J and clone size derive from that table, while D and trimming were established from the DNA sequence. This sample is represented by over 70,000 clones; 65% of them were singletons. In total, the top ten clones hold roughly 21% of the sample.

The chain is encoded by TRBV4-3 joined to TRBJ1-2; the D gene cannot be resolved reliably. The sequencing input was PBMCs. The TCR sequence derives from a woman between 45 and 60 years old in good health and CMV-seropositive. CDR3 reads: CASSQELRFYGYTF. In nucleotides, the sequence is TGCGCCAGCAGCCAAGAATTGCGGTTCTATGGCTACACCTTC.